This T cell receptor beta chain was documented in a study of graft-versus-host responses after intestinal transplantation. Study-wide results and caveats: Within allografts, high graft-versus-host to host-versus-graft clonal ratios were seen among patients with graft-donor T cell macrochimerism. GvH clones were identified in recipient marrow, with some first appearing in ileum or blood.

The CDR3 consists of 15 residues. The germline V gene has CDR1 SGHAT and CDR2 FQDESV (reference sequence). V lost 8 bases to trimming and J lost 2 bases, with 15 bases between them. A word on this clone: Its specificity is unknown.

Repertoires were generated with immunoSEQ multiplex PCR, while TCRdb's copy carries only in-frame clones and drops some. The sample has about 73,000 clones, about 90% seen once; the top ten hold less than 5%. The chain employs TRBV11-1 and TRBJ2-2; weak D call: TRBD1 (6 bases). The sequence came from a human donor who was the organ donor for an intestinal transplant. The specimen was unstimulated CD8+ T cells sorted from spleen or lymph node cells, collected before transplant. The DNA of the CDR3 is TGTGCCAGCGGAAAAGGGACAACCAACACCGGGGAGCTGTTTTTT. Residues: CASGKGTTNTGELFF.